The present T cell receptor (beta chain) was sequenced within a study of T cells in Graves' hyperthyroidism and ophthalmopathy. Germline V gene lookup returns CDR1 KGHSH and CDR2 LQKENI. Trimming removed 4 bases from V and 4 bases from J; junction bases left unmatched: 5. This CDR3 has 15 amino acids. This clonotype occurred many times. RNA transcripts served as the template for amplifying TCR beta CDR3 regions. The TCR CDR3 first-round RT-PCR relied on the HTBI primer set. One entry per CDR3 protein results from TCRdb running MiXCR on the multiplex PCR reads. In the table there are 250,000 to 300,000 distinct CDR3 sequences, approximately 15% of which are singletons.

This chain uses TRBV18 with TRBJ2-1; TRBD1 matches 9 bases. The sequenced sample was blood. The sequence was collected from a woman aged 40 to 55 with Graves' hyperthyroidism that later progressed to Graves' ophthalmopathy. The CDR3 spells CASSRDRAKYNEQFF. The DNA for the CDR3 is TGTGCCAGCTCACGGGACAGGGCAAAATACAATGAGCAGTTCTTC.